This is a list of T cell receptor beta chains from one sample in a study of T cell responses to AZD1222 COVID-19 vaccine. The repertoire was sequenced with immunoSEQ multiplex PCR; TCRdb's copy has only in-frame clones and lacks some. The sample lists approximately 150,000 clones, just under 90% seen once, with roughly 4.3% in the top ten. This sample comprised peripheral blood, obtained 28 days after the second dose of the MenACWY control vaccine. Receptors originate from an adult who received the MenACWY meningococcal vaccine as a control. Each CDR3 is given with its conserved first and last residue. A D gene is named only where the DNA matches it firmly. The size field is filled for only some rows; it gives once, few, many or a size class.

d_call,cdr3_length,clone_size,v_call,j_call,cdr3_nt,cdr3_aa
TRBD1,16,.,TRBV2,TRBJ2-7,TGTGCCAGCAGTGTATCCGGGACAGGGCTCTCCTACGAGCAGTACTTC,CASSVSGTGLSYEQYF
.,11,once,TRBV28,TRBJ1-1,TGTGCCAGCAGTTTAATGGGGAAAGCTTTCTTT,CASSLMGKAFF
.,15,.,TRBV19,TRBJ1-1,TGTGCCAGTAGTCATTGGGCAGGAGCGAACACTGAAGCTTTCTTT,CASSHWAGANTEAFF
.,13,.,TRBV6-5,TRBJ1-1,TGTGCCAGCAGTTACAATGAGGGGACTGAAGCTTTCTTT,CASSYNEGTEAFF
.,11,.,TRBV30,TRBJ1-1,TGTGCCTGGAGTAGGAACACTGAAGCTTTCTTT,CAWSRNTEAFF
.,12,.,TRBV27,TRBJ2-2,TGTGCCAGCATCGGAAACACCGGGGAGCTGTTTTTT,CASIGNTGELFF
.,16,.,TRBV7-9,TRBJ2-7,TGTGCCAGCAGCGAACTCACCCTGGACGTTACCTACGAGCAGTACTTC,CASSELTLDVTYEQYF
.,15,.,TRBV6-5,TRBJ1-4,TGTGCCAGCGGTAGGCGTTGGGCAACTAATGAAAAACTGTTTTTT,CASGRRWATNEKLFF
.,15,.,TRBV9,TRBJ1-2,TGTGCCAGCAGCCTGGGATCCGGGACTGTCTATGGCTACACCTTC,CASSLGSGTVYGYTF
TRBD2,14,.,TRBV9,TRBJ2-2,TGTGCCAGCAGCGTAGTCGGGAGGGCCGGGGAGCTGTTTTTT,CASSVVGRAGELFF
.,13,.,TRBV6-5,TRBJ1-2,TGTGCCAGCAAGAGGGGACCTTACTATGGCTACACCTTC,CASKRGPYYGYTF
.,14,once,TRBV29-1,TRBJ2-1,TGCAGCGTTCCAAGGGGGACTATTATAAGGGAGCAGTTCTTC,CSVPRGTIIREQFF
.,13,.,TRBV28,TRBJ1-4,TGTGCCAGCAGTATACCCCGCTCCGAAAAACTGTTTTTT,CASSIPRSEKLFF
TRBD1,15,.,TRBV28,TRBJ2-7,TGTGCCAGCAGTCCTGGGGGACAGATGTATTACGAGCAGTACTTC,CASSPGGQMYYEQYF
.,13,.,TRBV30,TRBJ2-1,TGTGCCTGGAGTCCATGGAGTTACAATGAGCAGTTCTTC,CAWSPWSYNEQFF